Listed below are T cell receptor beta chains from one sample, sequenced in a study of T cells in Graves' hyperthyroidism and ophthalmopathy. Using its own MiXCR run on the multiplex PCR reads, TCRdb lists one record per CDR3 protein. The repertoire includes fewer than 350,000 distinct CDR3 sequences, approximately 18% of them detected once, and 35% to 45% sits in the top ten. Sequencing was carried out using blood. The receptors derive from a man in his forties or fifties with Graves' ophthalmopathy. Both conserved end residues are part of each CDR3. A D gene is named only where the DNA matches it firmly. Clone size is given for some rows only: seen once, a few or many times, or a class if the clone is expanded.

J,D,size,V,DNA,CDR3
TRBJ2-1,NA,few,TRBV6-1,TGTGCCAGCTACGGCCTTCCCCACAATGAGCAGTTCTTC,CASYGLPHNEQFF
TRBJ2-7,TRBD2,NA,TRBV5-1,TGCGCCAGCAGCTTGGCTGCTAGCGGGAACTACGAGCAGTACTTC,CASSLAASGNYEQYF
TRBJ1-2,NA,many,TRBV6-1,TGTGCCAGCAGTTCGACCGTTAACTATGGCTACACCTTC,CASSSTVNYGYTF
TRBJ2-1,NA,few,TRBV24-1,TGTGCCACCAGTGACCGCAAACAGGGATCCTACAATGAGCAGTTCTTC,CATSDRKQGSYNEQFF
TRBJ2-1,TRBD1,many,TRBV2,TGTGCCAGCAGTGGGCTCCGGGACAGGGTCTCCTACAATGAGCAGTTCTTC,CASSGLRDRVSYNEQFF
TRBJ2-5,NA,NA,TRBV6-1,TGTGCCAGCAGGACGGGGCAAGAGACCCAGTACTTC,CASRTGQETQYF
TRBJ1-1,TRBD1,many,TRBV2,TGTGCCAGCAGTGAAGTGGGACAGGGCCAGACTCGGAACACTGAAGCTTTCTTT,CASSEVGQGQTRNTEAFF
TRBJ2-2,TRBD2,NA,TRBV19,TGTGCCAGTAGTACTAGCGGGAGAAGTACCGGGGAGCTGTTTTTT,CASSTSGRSTGELFF
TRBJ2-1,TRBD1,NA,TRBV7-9,TGTGCCAGCAGCTCCGGACAGGACGGCAATGAGCAGTTCTTC,CASSSGQDGNEQFF
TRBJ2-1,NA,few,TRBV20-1,TGCAGTGCTAGAGCGACGGGCTCCTACAATGAGCAGTTCTTC,CSARATGSYNEQFF
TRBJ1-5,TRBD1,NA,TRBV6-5,TGTGCCAGCAGTATGCACGGGACAGGGAGTCAGCCCCAGCATTTT,CASSMHGTGSQPQHF
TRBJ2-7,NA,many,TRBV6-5,TGTGCCAGCAGTTACTCCTCGGGAGACTCTTACGAGCAGTACTTC,CASSYSSGDSYEQYF
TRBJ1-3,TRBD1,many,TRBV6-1,TGTGCCAGCAGTGCCGGACAGGGCTGGGGGAACACCATATATTTT,CASSAGQGWGNTIYF